This T cell receptor beta chain stems from a study of OX40 agonist ivuxolimab in advanced cancers. Study-wide results and caveats: Expanded clones were, on average, more numerous among CD8+ T cells than CD4+.

Libraries were prepared by immunoSEQ multiplex PCR; TCRdb keeps only in-frame clonotypes and omits some of them. The data contain nearly 25,000 clones, 78% of them seen just once; the ten biggest clones take up more than 1.3%. V lost 3 bases to trimming and J lost 5 bases; unmatched junction nucleotides: 8. The germline V gene encodes CDR1 SGHTS and CDR2 YDEGEE. The CDR3 sequence is 15 residues long. Of note for this clone: Its antigen is not known.

This TCR came from an adult with an advanced solid tumor such as melanoma, head and neck, liver or kidney cancer. V and J are TRBV5-8 and TRBJ2-5; 9 bases map to TRBD1. Sequences were derived from CD4+ or CD8+ T cells sorted from blood, sampled in a trial of the OX40 agonist ivuxolimab. CDR3 region: CASSSWDRAGETQYF. The DNA for the CDR3 is TGTGCCAGCAGCTCCTGGGACAGGGCTGGGGAGACCCAGTACTTC. The full variable domain, in which reference TRBV5-8 and TRBJ2-5 provide the parts outside the CDR3, is EAGVTQSPTHLIKTRGQQATLRCSPISGHTSVYWYQQALGLGLQFLLWYDEGEERNRGNFPPRFSGRQFPNYSSELNVNALELEDSALYLCASSSWDRAGETQYFGPGTRLLVL.